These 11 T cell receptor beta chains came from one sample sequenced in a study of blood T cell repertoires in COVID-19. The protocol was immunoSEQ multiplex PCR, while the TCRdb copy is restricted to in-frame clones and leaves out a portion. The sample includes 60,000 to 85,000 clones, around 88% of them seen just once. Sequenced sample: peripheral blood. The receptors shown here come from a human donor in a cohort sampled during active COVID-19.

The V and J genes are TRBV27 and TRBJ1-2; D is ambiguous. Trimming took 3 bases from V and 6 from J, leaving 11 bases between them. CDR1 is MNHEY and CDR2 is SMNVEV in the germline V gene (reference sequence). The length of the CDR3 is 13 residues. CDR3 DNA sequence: TGTGCCAGCAGTTTTAGTCTTGGTCATGGCTACACCTTC. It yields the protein CASSFSLGHGYTF.

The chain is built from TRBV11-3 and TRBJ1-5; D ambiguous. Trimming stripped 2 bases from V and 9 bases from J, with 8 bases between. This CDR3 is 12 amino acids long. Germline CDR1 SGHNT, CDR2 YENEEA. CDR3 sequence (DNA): TGTGCCAGCAGCTTACCCGGGTGGCCCCAGCATTTT. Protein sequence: CASSLPGWPQHF.

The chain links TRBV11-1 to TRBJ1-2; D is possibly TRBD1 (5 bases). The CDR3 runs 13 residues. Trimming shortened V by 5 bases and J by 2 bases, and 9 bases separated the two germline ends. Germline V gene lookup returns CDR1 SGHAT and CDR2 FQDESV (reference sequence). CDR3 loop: CASSPGENYGYTF. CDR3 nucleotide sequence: TGTGCCAGCAGCCCGGGGGAAAACTATGGCTACACCTTC. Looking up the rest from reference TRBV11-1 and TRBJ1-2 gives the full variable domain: EAEVAQSPRYKITEKSQAVAFWCDPISGHATLYWYRQILGQGPELLVQFQDESVVDDSQLPKDRFSAERLKGVDSTLKIQPAELGDSAMYLCASSPGENYGYTFGSGTRLTVV.

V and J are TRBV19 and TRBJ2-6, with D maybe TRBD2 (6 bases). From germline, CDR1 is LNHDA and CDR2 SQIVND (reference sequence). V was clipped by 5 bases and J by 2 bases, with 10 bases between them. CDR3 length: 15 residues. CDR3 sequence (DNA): TGTGCCAGTAGTCGATCGGGGGCTGGGGCCAACGTCCTGACTTTC. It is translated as CASSRSGAGANVLTF. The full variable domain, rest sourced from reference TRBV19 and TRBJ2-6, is DGGITQSPKYLFRKEGQNVTLSCEQNLNHDAMYWYRQDPGQGLRLIYYSQIVNDFQKGDIAEGYSVSREKKESFPLTVTSAQKNPTAFYLCASSRSGAGANVLTFGAGSRLTVL.

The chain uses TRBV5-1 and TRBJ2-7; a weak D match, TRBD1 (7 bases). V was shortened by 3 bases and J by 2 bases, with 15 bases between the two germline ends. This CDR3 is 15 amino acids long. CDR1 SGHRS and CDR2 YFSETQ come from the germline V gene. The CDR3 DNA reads TGCGCCAGCAGCTGGGGGGACAGTAAAACCTACGAGCAGTACTTC. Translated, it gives CASSWGDSKTYEQYF.

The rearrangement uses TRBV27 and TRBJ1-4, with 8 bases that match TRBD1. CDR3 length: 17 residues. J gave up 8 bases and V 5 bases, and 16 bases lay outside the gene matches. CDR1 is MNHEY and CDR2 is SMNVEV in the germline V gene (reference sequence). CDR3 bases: TGTGCCAGCAGTAAATACGACTCCACAGGGGGACGGGAAAAACTGTTTTTT. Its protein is CASSKYDSTGGREKLFF.

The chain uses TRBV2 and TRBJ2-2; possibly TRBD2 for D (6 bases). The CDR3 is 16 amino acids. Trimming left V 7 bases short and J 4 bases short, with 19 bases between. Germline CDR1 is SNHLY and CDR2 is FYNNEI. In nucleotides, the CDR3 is TGTGCCAGCAACGCGAGGGTCCTAGCGTCCACCGGGGAGCTGTTTTTT. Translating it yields CASNARVLASTGELFF.

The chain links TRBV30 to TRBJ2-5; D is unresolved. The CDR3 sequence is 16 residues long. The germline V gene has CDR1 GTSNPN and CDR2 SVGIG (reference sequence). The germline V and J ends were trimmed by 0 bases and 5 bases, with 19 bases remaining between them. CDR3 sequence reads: CAWSVGVVSGSETQYF. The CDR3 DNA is TGTGCCTGGAGTGTAGGAGTCGTTTCTGGTTCGGAGACCCAGTACTTC.

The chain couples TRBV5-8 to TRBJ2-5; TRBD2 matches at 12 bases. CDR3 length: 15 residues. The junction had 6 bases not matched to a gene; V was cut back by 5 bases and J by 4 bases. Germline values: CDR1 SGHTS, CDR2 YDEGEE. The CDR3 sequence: CASSPGLAGLETQYF. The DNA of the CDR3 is TGTGCCAGCAGTCCTGGACTAGCGGGGTTAGAGACCCAGTACTTC.

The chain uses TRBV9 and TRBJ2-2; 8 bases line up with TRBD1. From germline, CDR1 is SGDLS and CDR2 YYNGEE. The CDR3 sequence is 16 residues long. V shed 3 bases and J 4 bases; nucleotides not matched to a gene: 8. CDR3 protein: CASSARTGSFTGELFF. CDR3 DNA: TGTGCCAGCAGCGCCCGGACAGGGTCTTTCACCGGGGAGCTGTTTTTT.

Here the CDR3 DNA reads TGTGCCTGGACTCAAATCACAGGGGCGTCTGGCTACACCTTC. This gives the protein CAWTQITGASGYTF. V usage is TRBV30 and J usage is TRBJ1-2; 7 bases match TRBD1. The length of the CDR3 is 14 residues. Trimming took 4 bases from V and 7 from J; bases not matched to a gene: 12. Germline V gene data show CDR1 as GTSNPN and CDR2 as SVGIG (reference sequence).